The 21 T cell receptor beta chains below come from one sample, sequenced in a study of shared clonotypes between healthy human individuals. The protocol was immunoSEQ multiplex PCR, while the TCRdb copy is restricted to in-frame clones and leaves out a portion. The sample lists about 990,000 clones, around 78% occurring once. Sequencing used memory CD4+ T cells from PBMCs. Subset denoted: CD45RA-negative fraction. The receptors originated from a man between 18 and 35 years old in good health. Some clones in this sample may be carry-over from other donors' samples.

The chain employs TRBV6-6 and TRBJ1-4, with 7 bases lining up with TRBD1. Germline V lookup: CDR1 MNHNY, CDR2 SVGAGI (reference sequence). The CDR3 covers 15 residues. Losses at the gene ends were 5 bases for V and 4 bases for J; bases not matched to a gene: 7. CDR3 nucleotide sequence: TGTGCCAGCAGTCCCAGGACAGGTTTTAATGAAAAACTGTTTTTT. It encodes CASSPRTGFNEKLFF.

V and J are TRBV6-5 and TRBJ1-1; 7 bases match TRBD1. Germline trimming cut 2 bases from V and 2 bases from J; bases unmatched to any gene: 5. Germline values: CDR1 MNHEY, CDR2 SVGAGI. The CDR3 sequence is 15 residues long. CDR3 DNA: TGTGCCAGCAGTTACAGGACAGGAGGCAACACTGAAGCTTTCTTT. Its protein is CASSYRTGGNTEAFF.

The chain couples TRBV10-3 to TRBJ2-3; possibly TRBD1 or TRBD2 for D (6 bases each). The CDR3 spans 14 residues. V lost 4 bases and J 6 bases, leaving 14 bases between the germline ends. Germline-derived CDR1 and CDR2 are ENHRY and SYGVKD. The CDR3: CAISVRGRGDTQYF. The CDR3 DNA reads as TGTGCCATCAGTGTCCGGGGGCGAGGGGATACGCAGTATTTT.

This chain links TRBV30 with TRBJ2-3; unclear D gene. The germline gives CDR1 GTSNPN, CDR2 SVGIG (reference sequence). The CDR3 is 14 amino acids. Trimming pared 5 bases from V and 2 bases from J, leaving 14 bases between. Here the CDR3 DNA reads TGTGCCTGGTCCAGAGCCCCCGTCACAGATACGCAGTATTTT. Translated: CAWSRAPVTDTQYF. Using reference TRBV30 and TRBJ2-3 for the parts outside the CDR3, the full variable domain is SQTIHQWPATLVQPVGSPLSLECTVEGTSNPNLYWYRQAAGRGLQLLFYSVGIGQISSEVPQNLSASRPQDRQFILSSKKLLLSDSGFYLCAWSRAPVTDTQYFGPGTRLTVL.

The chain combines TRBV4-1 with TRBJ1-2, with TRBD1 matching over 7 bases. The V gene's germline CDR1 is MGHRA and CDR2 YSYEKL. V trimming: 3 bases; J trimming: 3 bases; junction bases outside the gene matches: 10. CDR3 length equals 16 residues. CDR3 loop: CASSHSYRQGDYGYTF. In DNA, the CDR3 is TGCGCCAGCAGCCACTCCTACCGACAGGGAGACTATGGCTACACCTTC.

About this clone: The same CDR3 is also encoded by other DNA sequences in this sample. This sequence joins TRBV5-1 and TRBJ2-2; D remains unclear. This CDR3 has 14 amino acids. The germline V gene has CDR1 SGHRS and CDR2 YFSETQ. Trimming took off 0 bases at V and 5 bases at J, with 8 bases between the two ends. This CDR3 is CASSLGDGTGELFF. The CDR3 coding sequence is TGCGCCAGCAGCTTGGGTGATGGAACCGGGGAGCTGTTTTTT.

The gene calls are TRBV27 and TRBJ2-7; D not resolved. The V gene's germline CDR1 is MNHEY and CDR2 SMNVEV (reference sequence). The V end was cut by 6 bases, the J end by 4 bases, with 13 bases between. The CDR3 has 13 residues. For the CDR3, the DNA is TGTGCCAGCAGGGAGATGAGCCGATACGAGCAGTACTTC. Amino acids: CASREMSRYEQYF.

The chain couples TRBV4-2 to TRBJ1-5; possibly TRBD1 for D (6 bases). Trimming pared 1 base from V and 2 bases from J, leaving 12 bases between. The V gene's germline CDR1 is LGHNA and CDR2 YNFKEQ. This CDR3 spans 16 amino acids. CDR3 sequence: CASSQVSGGGNQPQHF. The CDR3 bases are TGTGCCAGCAGCCAAGTCTCCGGGGGCGGCAATCAGCCCCAGCATTTT.

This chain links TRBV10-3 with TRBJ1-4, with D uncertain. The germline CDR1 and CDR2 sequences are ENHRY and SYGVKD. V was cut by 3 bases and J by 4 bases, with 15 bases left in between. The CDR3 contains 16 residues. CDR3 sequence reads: CAISDLLVQSNEKLFF. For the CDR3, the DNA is TGTGCCATCAGTGATCTCCTTGTCCAGAGTAATGAAAAACTGTTTTTT.

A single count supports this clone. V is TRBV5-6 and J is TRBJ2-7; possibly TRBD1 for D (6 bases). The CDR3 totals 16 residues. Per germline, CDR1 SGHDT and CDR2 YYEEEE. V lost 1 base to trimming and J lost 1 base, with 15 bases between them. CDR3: CASSLLPGHPSYEQYF. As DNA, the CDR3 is TGTGCCAGCAGCTTGCTCCCGGGACATCCGTCCTACGAGCAGTACTTC. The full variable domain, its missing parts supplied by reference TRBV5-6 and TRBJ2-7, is DAGVTQSPTHLIKTRGQQVTLRCSPKSGHDTVSWYQQALGQGPQFIFQYYEEEERQRGNFPDRFSGHQFPNYSSELNVNALLLGDSALYLCASSLLPGHPSYEQYFGPGTRLTVT.

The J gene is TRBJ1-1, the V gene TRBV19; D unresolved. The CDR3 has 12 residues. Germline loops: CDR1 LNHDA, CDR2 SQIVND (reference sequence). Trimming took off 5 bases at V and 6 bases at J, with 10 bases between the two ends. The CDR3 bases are TGTGCCAGTAGTTCGGGGAGTCCTGAAGCTTTCTTT. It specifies CASSSGSPEAFF.

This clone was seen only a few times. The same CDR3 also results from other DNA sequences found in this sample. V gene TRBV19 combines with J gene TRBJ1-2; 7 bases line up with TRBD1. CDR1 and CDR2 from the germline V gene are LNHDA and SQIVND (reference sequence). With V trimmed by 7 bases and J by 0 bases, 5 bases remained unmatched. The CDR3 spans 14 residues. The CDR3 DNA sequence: TGTGCCAGTAACACGGGACAGCCTAACTATGGCTACACCTTC. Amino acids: CASNTGQPNYGYTF.

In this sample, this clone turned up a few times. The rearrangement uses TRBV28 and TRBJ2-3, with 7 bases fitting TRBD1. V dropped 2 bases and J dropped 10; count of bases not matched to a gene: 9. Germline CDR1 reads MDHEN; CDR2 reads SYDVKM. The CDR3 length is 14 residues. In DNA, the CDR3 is TGTGCCAGCAGTTTAACAGACAGGGCTAAGTCGCAGTATTTT. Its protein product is CASSLTDRAKSQYF.

The CDR3 protein is CASSLRTSRTDTQYF. The DNA of the CDR3 is TGTGCCAGCAGCTTGCGGACTAGCCGCACAGATACGCAGTATTTT. The chain carries TRBV7-6 and TRBJ2-3; 8 bases agree with TRBD2. V dropped 3 bases and J dropped 1; count of bases not matched to a gene: 3. CDR1 is SGHVS and CDR2 is FNYEAQ in the germline V gene. The CDR3 sequence is 15 residues long.

The DNA for the CDR3 is TGTGCCAGCAGCATCCGGACTAGCGACAATGAGCAGTTCTTC. It translates to CASSIRTSDNEQFF. The chain uses TRBV5-4 and TRBJ2-1, with 9 nucleotides matching TRBD2. After removal of 4 bases from V and 5 bases from J, the junction contained 4 bases not matched to a gene. The CDR3 runs to 14 residues. Germline V gene data show CDR1 as SGHNT and CDR2 as YYREEE (reference sequence).

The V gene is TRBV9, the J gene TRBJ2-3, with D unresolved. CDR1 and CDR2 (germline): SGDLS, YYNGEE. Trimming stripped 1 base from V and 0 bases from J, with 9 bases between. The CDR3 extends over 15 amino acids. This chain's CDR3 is CASSVTWSSTDTQYF. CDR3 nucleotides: TGTGCCAGCAGCGTAACATGGTCTAGCACAGATACGCAGTATTTT.

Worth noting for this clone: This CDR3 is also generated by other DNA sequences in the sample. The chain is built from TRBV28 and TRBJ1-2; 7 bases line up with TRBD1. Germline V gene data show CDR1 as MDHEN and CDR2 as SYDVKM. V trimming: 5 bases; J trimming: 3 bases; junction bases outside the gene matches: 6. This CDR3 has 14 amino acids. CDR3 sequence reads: CASSATGIDYGYTF. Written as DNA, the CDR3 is TGTGCCAGCAGTGCGACAGGGATTGACTATGGCTACACCTTC.

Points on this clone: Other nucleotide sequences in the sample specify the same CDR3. CDR3 in DNA: TGTGCCAGCAGTGAATGGGGAGATCAGCCCCAGCATTTT. Residues: CASSEWGDQPQHF. V and J are TRBV2 and TRBJ1-5; D gene unclear. This CDR3 contains 13 residues. The germline gives CDR1 SNHLY, CDR2 FYNNEI. The ends were cut back, 2 bases at V and 5 bases at J, with 7 bases in the middle.

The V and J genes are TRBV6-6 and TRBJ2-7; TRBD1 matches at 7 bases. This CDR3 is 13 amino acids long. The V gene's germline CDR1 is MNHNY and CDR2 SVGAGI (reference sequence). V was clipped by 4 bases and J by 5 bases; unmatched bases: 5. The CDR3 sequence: CASSLTGENEQYF. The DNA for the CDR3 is TGTGCCAGCAGTTTAACAGGGGAGAACGAGCAGTACTTC.

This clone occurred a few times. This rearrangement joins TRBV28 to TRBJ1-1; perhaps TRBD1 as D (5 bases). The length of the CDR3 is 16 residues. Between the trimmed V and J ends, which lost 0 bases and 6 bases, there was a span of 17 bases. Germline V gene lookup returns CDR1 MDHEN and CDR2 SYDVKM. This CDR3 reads CASSLWGRDPRAEAFF. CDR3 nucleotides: TGTGCCAGCAGTTTATGGGGACGGGACCCGAGGGCTGAAGCTTTCTTT.

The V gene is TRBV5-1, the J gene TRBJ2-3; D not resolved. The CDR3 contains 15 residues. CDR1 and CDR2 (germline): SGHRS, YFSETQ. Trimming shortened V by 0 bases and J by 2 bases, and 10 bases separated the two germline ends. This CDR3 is CASSLENGITDTQYF. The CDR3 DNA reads TGCGCCAGCAGCTTGGAAAACGGAATCACAGATACGCAGTATTTT. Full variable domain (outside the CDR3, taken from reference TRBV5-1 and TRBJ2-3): KAGVTQTPRYLIKTRGQQVTLSCSPISGHRSVSWYQQTPGQGLQFLFEYFSETQRNKGNFPGRFSGRQFSNSRSEMNVSTLELGDSALYLCASSLENGITDTQYFGPGTRLTVL.